This T cell receptor beta chain was observed in a study of T-cell reconstitution after alpha-beta-depleted transplantation in children. Study-level points and caveats: One year post-transplant, T-cell counts and diversity were largely derived from T cells produced anew.

Researchers prepared the TCRbeta library using unique molecular identifiers, the study reports. A single record per CDR3 protein comes from TCRdb applying MiXCR to the PCR reads. The sample lists about 540,000 distinct CDR3 sequences; 25% to 30% were seen once. This clonotype was seen only a few times. Its specificity is unknown. The trim removed 1 base at V and 6 bases at J, leaving 9 bases unmatched. The germline V gene encodes CDR1 LGHDT and CDR2 YNNKEL (reference sequence). This CDR3 is 17 amino acids long. This TCR was sampled from a boy in the first two years of life with Wiskott-Aldrich syndrome, due to receive a stem cell transplant. The sequences come from PBMCs, collected before TCRalphabeta/CD19-depleted stem cell transplant. The gene calls are TRBV3-1 and TRBJ2-2, with 9 bases aligning to TRBD1. The CDR3 region is CASSQVTGGVLAGELFF. In DNA, the CDR3 is TGTGCCAGCAGCCAAGTAACAGGGGGCGTTTTAGCCGGGGAGCTGTTTTTT. The full variable domain, with the rest looked up from reference TRBV3-1 and TRBJ2-2, is DTAVSQTPKYLVTQMGNDKSIKCEQNLGHDTMYWYKQDSKKFLKIMFSYNNKELIINETVPNRFSPKSPDKAHLNLHINSLELGDSAVYFCASSQVTGGVLAGELFFGEGSRLTVL.